Reported below is one TCR beta chain. CDR1 is SGHDT, CDR2 YYEEEE, per germline. The CDR3 is 15 amino acids. The ends lost 5 bases at V and 2 bases at J; junction bases unmatched: 4. This specimen belongs to a study of blood T cell repertoires in COVID-19. Across the study: The United States, Italy and Spain supplied acute and convalescent COVID-19 samples. T cells, B-cell-depleted T cells, or PBMCs provided the cDNA or gDNA that served as material.

In the original processing: Reference gene primer amplification gave estimated nucleated cell counts. TCRdb's table, derived via immunoSEQ multiplex PCR, lists solely in-frame clones and lacks some. That table furnishes V, J and clone size, whereas the DNA furnished D and trimming. The sample has tens of thousands of clones, around 90% seen once. Sample: peripheral blood. V gene TRBV5-6 combines with J gene TRBJ2-2; 9 bases are shared with TRBD1. The TCR originated in a woman over 75 with active COVID-19. The CDR3 protein is CASRRDRANTGELFF. The CDR3 nucleotides read TGTGCCAGCAGGAGGGACAGGGCCAACACCGGGGAGCTGTTTTTT. The full variable domain, completed using reference TRBV5-6 and TRBJ2-2, is DAGVTQSPTHLIKTRGQQVTLRCSPKSGHDTVSWYQQALGQGPQFIFQYYEEEERQRGNFPDRFSGHQFPNYSSELNVNALLLGDSALYLCASRRDRANTGELFFGEGSRLTVL.